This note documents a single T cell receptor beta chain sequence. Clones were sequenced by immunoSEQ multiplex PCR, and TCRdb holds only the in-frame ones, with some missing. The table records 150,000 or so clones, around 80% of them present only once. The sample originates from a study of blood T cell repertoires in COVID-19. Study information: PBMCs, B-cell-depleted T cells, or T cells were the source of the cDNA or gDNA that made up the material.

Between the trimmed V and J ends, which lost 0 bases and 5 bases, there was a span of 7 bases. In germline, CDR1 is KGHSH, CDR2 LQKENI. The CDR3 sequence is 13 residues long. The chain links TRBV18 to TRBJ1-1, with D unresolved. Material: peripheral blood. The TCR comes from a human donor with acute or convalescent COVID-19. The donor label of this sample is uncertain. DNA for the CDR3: TGTGCCAGCTCACCACCCACCGGGACTGAAGCTTTCTTT. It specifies CASSPPTGTEAFF.